Listed below are T cell receptor beta chains from one sample, sequenced in a study of early T cells in non-severe SARS-CoV-2 infection. Via MiXCR, TCRdb re-called the 5' RACE reads, giving one row per CDR3 protein. The data show 25,000 to 35,000 distinct CDR3 sequences, with roughly 7% seen just once and less than 3% held by the top ten. The sequencing sample was made of whole blood. These receptors all come from an adult who was a healthcare worker with PCR-confirmed SARS-CoV-2 infection or an uninfected control (not recorded which). The CDR3 runs from the conserved cysteine through the conserved F or W. The D gene is left open where the match is weak. Clone size, where shown, is once, few, many, or a class for clones that have expanded.

J,V,D,size,CDR3,DNA
TRBJ2-3,TRBV19,TRBD2,few,CASSTPGLDATDTQYF,TGTGCCAGTAGTACACCGGGACTAGACGCCACAGATACGCAGTATTTT
TRBJ2-7,TRBV15,TRBD1,NA,CATSRLPGQGPYEQYF,TGTGCCACCAGCAGACTACCGGGACAGGGTCCCTACGAGCAGTACTTC
TRBJ2-7,TRBV6-5,TRBD1,medium-sized,CASSSGTGSYEQYF,TGTGCCAGCAGTTCCGGGACAGGGAGTTACGAGCAGTACTTC
TRBJ1-2,TRBV12-3/TRBV12-4,NA,medium-sized,CASSLGLSYGYTF,TGTGCCAGCAGTTTAGGACTGTCATATGGCTACACCTTC
TRBJ2-1,TRBV27,NA,many,CASSLGTSILPYNEQFF,TGTGCCAGCAGTTTAGGGACTTCAATCCTCCCTTACAATGAGCAGTTCTTC
TRBJ1-5,TRBV4-3,TRBD1,many,CASSPGDSTNQPQHF,TGCGCCAGCAGCCCAGGGGACAGCACAAATCAGCCCCAGCATTTT
TRBJ2-5,TRBV18,NA,many,CASSSRDTLLQETQYF,TGTGCCAGCTCATCCCGGGACACATTATTACAAGAGACCCAGTACTTC
TRBJ2-7,TRBV24-1,NA,few,CATSDPGRTSYEQYF,TGTGCCACCAGTGACCCGGGACGGACGTCCTACGAGCAGTACTTC
TRBJ1-2,TRBV29-1,TRBD1,many,CSVVGTVNYGYTF,TGCAGCGTGGTTGGGACAGTTAACTATGGCTACACCTTC
TRBJ2-7,TRBV28,NA,NA,CASRGALREQYF,TGTGCCAGCAGGGGGGCACTCCGCGAGCAGTACTTC
TRBJ1-2,TRBV27,TRBD1,NA,CASRPNTGTGDYGYTF,TGTGCCAGCAGGCCGAATACCGGGACAGGGGACTATGGCTACACCTTC
TRBJ2-7,TRBV7-9,NA,many,CASRSGTSIDYEQYF,TGTGCCAGCAGGTCCGGGACCTCGATTGATTACGAGCAGTACTTC
TRBJ2-2,TRBV2,NA,many,CASILNANTGELFF,TGTGCCAGCATTCTGAACGCGAACACCGGGGAGCTGTTTTTT
TRBJ2-7,TRBV6-1,NA,many,CASSGDRSSYEQYF,TGTGCCAGCAGTGGAGACAGAAGCTCCTACGAGCAGTACTTC
TRBJ2-3,TRBV20-1,TRBD1,few,CSARDLAGTGMADTQYF,TGCAGTGCTAGAGATCTCGCGGGGACAGGGATGGCAGATACGCAGTATTTT
TRBJ2-5,TRBV5-1,NA,many,CASSSGAGYGMETQYF,TGCGCCAGCAGCTCTGGGGCAGGGTATGGGATGGAGACCCAGTACTTC
TRBJ2-7,TRBV19,TRBD2,many,CASSHQREGVYEQYF,TGTGCCAGTAGTCATCAGCGGGAGGGCGTCTACGAGCAGTACTTC
TRBJ2-1,TRBV3-1,NA,NA,CASSQDLSGTEQFF,TGTGCCAGCAGCCAAGATCTATCCGGGACGGAGCAGTTCTTC
TRBJ1-6,TRBV7-2,TRBD1,many,CASSLDRGAYNSPLHF,TGTGCCAGCAGCTTAGACAGGGGTGCCTATAATTCACCCCTCCACTTT
TRBJ1-5,TRBV12-3/TRBV12-4,NA,many,CASSLEGVGGQPQHF,TGTGCCAGCAGTTTAGAGGGGGTTGGGGGCCAGCCCCAGCATTTT
TRBJ1-2,TRBV29-1,TRBD1,many,CSALDRDYGYTF,TGCAGCGCCCTGGACAGGGACTATGGCTACACCTTC
TRBJ1-4,TRBV29-1,TRBD1,medium-sized,CSVATGVNEKLFF,TGCAGCGTGGCGACAGGGGTTAATGAAAAACTGTTTTTT
TRBJ2-7,TRBV18,NA,many,CASSPRVDSYEQYF,TGTGCCAGCTCACCCCGGGTCGACTCCTACGAGCAGTACTTC
TRBJ2-1,TRBV20-1,TRBD2,NA,CSAPLSKQREGNEQFF,TGCAGTGCTCCCCTCTCAAAGCAGCGGGAGGGGAATGAGCAGTTCTTC
TRBJ2-3,TRBV7-8,NA,many,CASSPWTHWADTQYF,TGTGCCAGCAGCCCCTGGACACACTGGGCGGATACGCAGTATTTT
TRBJ2-5,TRBV6-5,NA,many,CASSRFVDQETQYF,TGTGCCAGCAGTAGGTTTGTTGACCAAGAGACCCAGTACTTC
TRBJ1-2,TRBV20-1,NA,many,CSAGRDLNYGYTF,TGCAGTGCTGGCCGGGACTTAAACTATGGCTACACCTTC
TRBJ2-6,TRBV25-1,TRBD1,many,CASSVKGQGSSGANVLTF,TGTGCCAGCAGTGTAAAGGGACAGGGATCATCTGGGGCCAACGTCCTGACTTTC
TRBJ2-7,TRBV20-1,NA,few,CSARPKDRNYEQYF,TGCAGTGCTAGACCCAAGGACAGAAACTACGAGCAGTACTTC
TRBJ1-2,TRBV20-1,TRBD1,few,CSDTAIDRAGYTF,TGCAGTGATACTGCCATTGACAGGGCAGGCTACACCTTC
TRBJ2-7,TRBV20-1,TRBD2,many,CSNQGLADSSYEQYF,TGCAGCAACCAGGGACTAGCGGACAGCTCCTACGAGCAGTACTTC
TRBJ2-7,TRBV20-1,TRBD2,many,CSAEPGLADAGGEQYF,TGCAGTGCGGAACCGGGACTAGCGGATGCCGGAGGGGAGCAGTACTTC
TRBJ2-5,TRBV28,NA,NA,CASSVGLQETQYF,TGTGCCAGCAGTGTCGGCCTCCAAGAGACCCAGTACTTC
TRBJ1-2,TRBV5-4,TRBD1,many,CASTTVGQATYGYTF,TGTGCCAGCACCACCGTGGGACAGGCGACCTATGGCTACACCTTC
TRBJ2-7,TRBV20-1,NA,NA,CSARVGNTYEQYF,TGCAGTGCTAGAGTGGGCAACACCTACGAGCAGTACTTC
TRBJ2-5,TRBV11-1,TRBD2,many,CASSWTSGRKETQYF,TGTGCCAGCAGCTGGACTAGCGGGAGAAAAGAGACCCAGTACTTC